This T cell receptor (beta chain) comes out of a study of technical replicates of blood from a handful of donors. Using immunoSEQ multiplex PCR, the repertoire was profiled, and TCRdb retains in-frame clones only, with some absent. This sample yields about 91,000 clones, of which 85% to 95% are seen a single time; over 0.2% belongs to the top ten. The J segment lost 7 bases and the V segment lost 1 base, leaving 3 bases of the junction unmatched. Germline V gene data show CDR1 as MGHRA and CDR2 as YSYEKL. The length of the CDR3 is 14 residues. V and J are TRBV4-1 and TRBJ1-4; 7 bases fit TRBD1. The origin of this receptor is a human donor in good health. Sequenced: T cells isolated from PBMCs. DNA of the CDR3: TGCGCCAGCAGCCAAGGGACAGGCGGTGAAAAACTGTTTTTT. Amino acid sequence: CASSQGTGGEKLFF.